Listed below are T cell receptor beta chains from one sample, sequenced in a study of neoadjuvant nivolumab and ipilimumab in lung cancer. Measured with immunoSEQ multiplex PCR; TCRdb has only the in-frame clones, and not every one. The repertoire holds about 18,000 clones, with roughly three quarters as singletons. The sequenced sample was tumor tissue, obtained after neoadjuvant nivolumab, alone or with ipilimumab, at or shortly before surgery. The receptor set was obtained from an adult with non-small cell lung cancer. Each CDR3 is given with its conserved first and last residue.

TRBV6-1 CASSAGQSPSLSRYTF
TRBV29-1 CSVEVLVGSGANVLTF
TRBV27 CASSYREGGTTVQYF
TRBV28 CASSRLNSGANVLTF
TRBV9 CASSVEGGSGEQYF
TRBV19 CASSPLQGKANEKLFF
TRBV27 CASSATSGGLIGTDTQYF
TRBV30 CAWSEGSSSYNEQFF
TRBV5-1 CASSLRDRGSGNTIYF
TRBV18 CASSPIRTGAINQPQHF
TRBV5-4 CASHARGFNTGELFF
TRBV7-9 CASSLFGRGFTYEQYF
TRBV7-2 CASSLVGGKTGELFF
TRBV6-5 CASSYGGGKGTEAFF
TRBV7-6 CASSLAPQGLYGYTF
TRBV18 CASSLDNEQFF
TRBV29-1 CSVEVTGVFYGYTF
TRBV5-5 CASSFGTLNTEAFF
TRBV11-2 CASSLEGGGNTEAFF
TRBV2 CASSDWRGEWYVKFF
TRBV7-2 CASSLVSGGGDTQYF
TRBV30 CAWTGGINQPQHF
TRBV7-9 CASRDPLRDNSPLHF
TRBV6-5 CASSYQGSGANVLTF
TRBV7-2 CASSFGRETEAFF
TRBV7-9 CASSGDRGDVWETQYF
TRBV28 CASTSVSNTQYF
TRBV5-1 CASSPMFTSGNTIYF
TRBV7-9 CASSPTVKGGYTF
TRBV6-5 CASRYRGYTEAFF
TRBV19 CASKTGGANTEAFF
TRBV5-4 CASSLEDDGRRYEQYF
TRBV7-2 CASSFTGVQPQHF
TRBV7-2 CASSLGRYSGNTIYF
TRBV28 CASIGGRTYGYTF
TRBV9 CASSETPRVEETQYF
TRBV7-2 CASSPLEGNSPLHF
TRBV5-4 CASSLKTGVYEQYF
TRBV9 CASSPRGKGTGYEQYF
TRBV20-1 CRPAGSYEQYF
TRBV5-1 CASSLGGTGATDTQYF
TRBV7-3 CASSLRGGVSPETQYF
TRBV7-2 CASSPTEFANSPLHF
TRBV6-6 CASSPGQLNTEAFF
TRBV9 CASSAGFQNQPQHF
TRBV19 CASSMPDFPNQPQHF
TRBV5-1 CASSLGEVEKLFF
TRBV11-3 CASSLGGTGEETQYF
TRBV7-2 CASSPWGRETYEQYF
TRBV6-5 CASYRRGQNEQFF
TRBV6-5 CASRGRQLTGELFF
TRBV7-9 CASSSSGTGMNTEAFF
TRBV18 CASSRNTEAFF
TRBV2 CASSSQGRGSYEQYF
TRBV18 CASSAGQNQPQHF